A selection of T cell receptor beta chains follows, all from one sample in a study of blood T cell repertoires in COVID-19. Data came from immunoSEQ multiplex PCR; TCRdb stores just in-frame clones and leaves some out. The sample has approximately 310,000 clones, 80% to 90% seen once. The material sequenced was peripheral blood. The source is a woman in her forties or fifties who had recovered from COVID-19. The CDR3 runs from the conserved cysteine through the conserved F or W. D genes are given only for firm matches. Size tells how often a clone was seen (once, few, many) or the class of an expanded clone, and some rows leave it out.

TRBD1,-,TRBJ2-7,TRBV5-1,TGCGCCAGCAGCTTGGCCGGCTTCGGGACAGGGGGCGGAGAGCAGTACTTC,CASSLAGFGTGGGEQYF
-,-,TRBJ2-1,TRBV11-3,TGTGCCAGCAGCTTGGGCCAGGGGGGCTACAATGAGCAGTTCTTC,CASSLGQGGYNEQFF
-,-,TRBJ2-5,TRBV4-3,TGCGCCAGCAGCCAAGGTAGAGCCTCTGAGACCCAGTACTTC,CASSQGRASETQYF
-,-,TRBJ1-2,TRBV18,TGTGCCAGCTCACCTTCCCCCCTCGCTGGGCACTATGGCTACACCTTC,CASSPSPLAGHYGYTF
-,-,TRBJ2-7,TRBV3-1/TRBV3-2,TGTGCCAGCAGCCAGAGGACTCGCCCCATCGAGCAGTACTTC,CASSQRTRPIEQYF
TRBD1,-,TRBJ2-1,TRBV5-4,TGTGCCAGCAGCTTGGGACAGGGATTGGCAAATGAGCAGTTCTTC,CASSLGQGLANEQFF
-,-,TRBJ2-3,TRBV14,TGTGCCAGCAGCCTAAGTGGGGTCACAGGGACGCAGTATTTT,CASSLSGVTGTQYF
-,-,TRBJ2-4,TRBV3-1/TRBV3-2,TGTGCCAGCAGCCAAGGGGGAAGCGGAGACATTCAGTACTTC,CASSQGGSGDIQYF
-,-,TRBJ1-3,TRBV6-5,TGTGCCAGCAGCTCAGGGAATACTGGAAACACCATATATTTT,CASSSGNTGNTIYF
-,-,TRBJ1-2,TRBV4-1,TGCGCCAGCAGCCAAGTGACAGATACAGGCTACACCTTC,CASSQVTDTGYTF
-,-,TRBJ1-6,TRBV20-1,TGCAGTGCTAGTCCAGGGGATAATTCACCCCTCCACTTT,CSASPGDNSPLHF
TRBD1,-,TRBJ1-2,TRBV28,TGTGCCAGCAGTTTTCCCGACAGGGAGATCTTCGGCTACACCTTC,CASSFPDREIFGYTF
-,-,TRBJ2-5,TRBV7-9,TGTGCCAGCAGCCACAGGGAAGAGACCCAGTACTTC,CASSHREETQYF
-,-,TRBJ2-2,TRBV20-1,TGCAGTCCCTCGAACACCGGGGAGCTGTTTTTT,CSPSNTGELFF
-,-,TRBJ1-1,TRBV27,TGTGCCAGCAGTCACTACCTAGGACAGAAGAACACTGAAGCTTTCTTT,CASSHYLGQKNTEAFF
TRBD2,-,TRBJ2-3,TRBV19,TGTGCCAGTAGTATTGGGCTAGCGGGAATCACAGATACGCAGTATTTT,CASSIGLAGITDTQYF
-,once,TRBJ1-1,TRBV11-3,TGTGCCAGCAGCTTATTCGGGGACACTGAAGCTTTCTTT,CASSLFGDTEAFF
TRBD1,few,TRBJ2-5,TRBV11-3,TGTGCCAGACACAGGGGGCCAAAGACCCAGTACTTC,CARHRGPKTQYF
-,-,TRBJ2-7,TRBV9,TGTGCCAGCAGCGTAGAGTTACAAACCTACGAGCAGTACTTC,CASSVELQTYEQYF
-,few,TRBJ1-1,TRBV2,TGTGCCAGCAGTGTTCAGGTGAACACTGAAGCTTTCTTT,CASSVQVNTEAFF
TRBD2,-,TRBJ2-5,TRBV11-2,TGTGCCAGCAGCCCAATCCCTAGCGGGTTACAAGAGACCCAGTACTTC,CASSPIPSGLQETQYF
-,-,TRBJ1-1,TRBV4-2,TGTGCCAGCAGCCGGGGGGAGTTGCACACTGAAGCTTTCTTT,CASSRGELHTEAFF
TRBD1,-,TRBJ2-7,TRBV7-3,TGTGCCAGCAGCCCCCGGACAGGGCAGGCCGCCTACGAGCAGTACTTC,CASSPRTGQAAYEQYF
-,-,TRBJ2-7,TRBV5-1,TGCGCCAGCAGCTTGGGGGACAAAGGCTACGAGCAGTACTTC,CASSLGDKGYEQYF
-,-,TRBJ2-3,TRBV7-2,TGTGCCAGCAGCTTAGGTCCCAACAGGGCAGATACGCAGTATTTT,CASSLGPNRADTQYF
TRBD2,-,TRBJ2-7,TRBV27,TGTGCCAGCAGTTTAGACGGGGGGAGGGCCTACGAGCAGTACTTC,CASSLDGGRAYEQYF
TRBD2,once,TRBJ2-3,TRBV27,TGTGCCAGCAGTTTATCGCCCGCGGGAGCGAGCACAGATACGCAGTATTTT,CASSLSPAGASTDTQYF
-,-,TRBJ2-7,TRBV6-5,TGTGCCAGCAGTTACTCGGCGGGGTACGAGCAGTACTTC,CASSYSAGYEQYF
-,-,TRBJ1-4,TRBV19,TGTGCCAGTAGTCCGAGGTGGGGCAGGCGTAATGAAAAACTGTTTTTT,CASSPRWGRRNEKLFF
TRBD1,-,TRBJ1-1,TRBV30,TGTGCCTGGACTGGACAGGGGTATAACACTGAAGCTTTCTTT,CAWTGQGYNTEAFF
-,-,TRBJ2-2,TRBV4-3,TGCGCCAGCAGCCATACCGTAGGACTCACCGGGGAGCTGTTTTTT,CASSHTVGLTGELFF
-,-,TRBJ1-1,TRBV10-2,TGCGCCACCCAGGGATATACTGAAGCTTTCTTT,CATQGYTEAFF
-,-,TRBJ1-6,TRBV9,TGTGCCAGCAGCGTAGGGACAGTCGCATCTAATTCACCCCTCCACTTT,CASSVGTVASNSPLHF
TRBD1,-,TRBJ1-1,TRBV7-9,TGTGCCAGCAGTCATCCGCGACAGGGGGCCCACACTGAAGCTTTCTTT,CASSHPRQGAHTEAFF
TRBD2,-,TRBJ2-7,TRBV2,TGTGCCAGCAGTGCGAGCGGGAGGGCCTACTACGAGCAGTACTTC,CASSASGRAYYEQYF
-,-,TRBJ2-3,TRBV2,TGTGCCAGCACTGGGAGCGGGCCTAGCACAGATACGCAGTATTTT,CASTGSGPSTDTQYF
TRBD1,-,TRBJ2-3,TRBV4-3,TGCGCCAGCAGCCAAGATAGGGGGCTAAGCACAGATACGCAGTATTTT,CASSQDRGLSTDTQYF
TRBD1,-,TRBJ2-7,TRBV5-6,TGTGCCAGCAGGTACACCGGGACAGGGACCTACGAGCAGTACTTC,CASRYTGTGTYEQYF
TRBD2,-,TRBJ2-5,TRBV10-2,TGCGCCAGCAGTCTAGCGGGAACTCAAGAGACCCAGTACTTC,CASSLAGTQETQYF
TRBD1,-,TRBJ1-3,TRBV6-5,TGTGCCAGCCGGGACAGTGTCTCTGGAAACACCATATATTTT,CASRDSVSGNTIYF
-,-,TRBJ2-7,TRBV23-1,TGCGCCAGCAGTCATTCCGGGACAAACTACGAGCAGTACTTC,CASSHSGTNYEQYF
-,-,TRBJ2-1,TRBV5-6,TGTGCCAGCACCCCTTCTCCTTTAGGGGCTGAGCAGTTCTTC,CASTPSPLGAEQFF
TRBD1,-,TRBJ2-7,TRBV11-3,TGTGCCAGCAGCCCCAGGACAGGGTACGAGCAGTACTTC,CASSPRTGYEQYF
TRBD2,once,TRBJ2-7,TRBV6-5,TGTGCCAGCAGTTCCATTAGCGGGAGCGTCGACGAGCAGTACTTC,CASSSISGSVDEQYF
TRBD2,once,TRBJ2-1,TRBV9,TGTGCCAGCAGCGCCCTCCCTAGCGGGAGAAATTTGGAGCAGTTCTTC,CASSALPSGRNLEQFF
TRBD2,-,TRBJ2-5,TRBV5-4,TGTGCCAGCAGCCCGGGGACTAGCGGGAGTACGGTGACCCAGTACTTC,CASSPGTSGSTVTQYF
TRBD2,-,TRBJ2-1,TRBV27,TGTGCCAGCAGTTTATCGAGGACTAGCGGTTACAATGAGCAGTTCTTC,CASSLSRTSGYNEQFF
TRBD1,-,TRBJ1-5,TRBV5-1,TGCGCCAGCAGCTTAGGAGGGGGCTTGCAGCCCCAGCATTTT,CASSLGGGLQPQHF
TRBD2,-,TRBJ2-7,TRBV20-1,TGCAGTGCTAGTGGCGCGCGCGGGGGTTATTACGAGCAGTACTTC,CSASGARGGYYEQYF
-,-,TRBJ1-3,TRBV5-1,TGCGCCAGCAGTGAGGACAGATTTATCTCGAGCTCTGGAAACACCATATATTTT,CASSEDRFISSSGNTIYF